This TCR beta chain was found in a study of Graves' ophthalmopathy and Graves' hyperthyroidism. Patients were left out if they had other autoimmune diseases, uncontrolled infections, pregnancy or lactation. Diagnoses were established from clinical symptoms, serum thyroxine, TRAb, thyroid ultrasound and orbital computed tomography. Trimming took 6 bases from V and 7 from J, leaving 21 bases between them. Per the germline V gene, CDR1 is MGHDK and CDR2 is SYGVNS. This CDR3 region has 15 residues. Study results and limitations: A majority of expanded thyroid clonotypes exceeding 0.001 frequency were likewise present in blood.

Amplifying from RNA transcripts, the study obtained TCR beta CDR3 regions. The first round was an RT-PCR with HTBI primers, and the second round was a multiplex PCR. In TCRdb, the multiplex PCR reads were re-called with MiXCR into one record per CDR3 protein. The repertoire holds around 1,200,000 distinct CDR3 sequences, roughly 35% seen once, with 11% in the top ten. To note about this clonotype: The antigen is not known.

The chain has TRBV25-1 and TRBJ1-1; D remains ambiguous. The sample consisted of peripheral blood or thyroid tissue (not recorded which). This receptor was taken from an adult man with Graves' hyperthyroidism. The CDR3 region has the DNA TGTGCCAGCAGCAGTGTGGCCGGACCAACTAATGAAGCTTTCTTT. This encodes CASSSVAGPTNEAFF.